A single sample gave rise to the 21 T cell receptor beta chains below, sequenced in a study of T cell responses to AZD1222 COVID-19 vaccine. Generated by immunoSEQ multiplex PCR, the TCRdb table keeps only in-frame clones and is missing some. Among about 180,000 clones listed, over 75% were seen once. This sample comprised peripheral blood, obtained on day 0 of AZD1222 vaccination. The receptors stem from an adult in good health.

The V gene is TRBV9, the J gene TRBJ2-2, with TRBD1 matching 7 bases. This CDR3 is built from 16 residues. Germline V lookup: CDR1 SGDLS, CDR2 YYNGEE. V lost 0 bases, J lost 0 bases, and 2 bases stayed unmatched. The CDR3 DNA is TGTGCCAGCAGCGTAGTTGGGACAGCGAACACCGGGGAGCTGTTTTTT. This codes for CASSVVGTANTGELFF.

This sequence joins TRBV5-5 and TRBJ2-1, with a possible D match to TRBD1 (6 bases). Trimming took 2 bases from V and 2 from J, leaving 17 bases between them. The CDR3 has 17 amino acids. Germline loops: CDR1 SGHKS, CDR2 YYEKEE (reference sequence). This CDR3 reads CASSFQPTGTTYNEQFF. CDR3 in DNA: TGTGCCAGCAGCTTCCAACCTACGGGGACAACCTACAATGAGCAGTTCTTC.

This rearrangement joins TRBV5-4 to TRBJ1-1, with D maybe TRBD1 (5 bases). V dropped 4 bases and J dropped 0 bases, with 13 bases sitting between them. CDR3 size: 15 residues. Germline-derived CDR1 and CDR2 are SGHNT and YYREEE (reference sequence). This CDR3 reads CASSTDGGVNTEAFF. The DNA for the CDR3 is TGTGCCAGCAGCACGGATGGGGGAGTGAACACTGAAGCTTTCTTT.

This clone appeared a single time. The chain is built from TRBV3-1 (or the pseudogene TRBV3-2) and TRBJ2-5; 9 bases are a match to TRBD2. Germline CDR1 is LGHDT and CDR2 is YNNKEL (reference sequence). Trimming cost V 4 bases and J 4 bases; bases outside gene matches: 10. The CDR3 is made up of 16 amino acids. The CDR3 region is CASSLLAGLRGETQYF. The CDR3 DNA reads TGTGCCAGCAGCCTTCTAGCGGGGTTAAGGGGAGAGACCCAGTACTTC.

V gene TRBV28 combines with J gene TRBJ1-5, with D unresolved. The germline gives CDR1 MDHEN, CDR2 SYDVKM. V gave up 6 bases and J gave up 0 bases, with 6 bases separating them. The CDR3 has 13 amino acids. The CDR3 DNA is TGTGCCAGCAGATTAGGTAGCAATCAGCCCCAGCATTTT. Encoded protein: CASRLGSNQPQHF. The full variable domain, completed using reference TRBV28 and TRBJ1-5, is DVKVTQSSRYLVKRTGEKVFLECVQDMDHENMFWYRQDPGLGLRLIYFSYDVKMKEKGDIPEGYSVSREKKERFSLILESASTNQTSMYLCASRLGSNQPQHFGDGTRLSIL.

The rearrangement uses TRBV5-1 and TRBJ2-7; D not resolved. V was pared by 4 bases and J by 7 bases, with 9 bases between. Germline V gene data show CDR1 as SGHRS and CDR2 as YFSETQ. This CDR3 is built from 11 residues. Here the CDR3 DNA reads TGCGCCAGCAGCGCCGACACAGAGCAGTACTTC. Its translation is CASSADTEQYF.

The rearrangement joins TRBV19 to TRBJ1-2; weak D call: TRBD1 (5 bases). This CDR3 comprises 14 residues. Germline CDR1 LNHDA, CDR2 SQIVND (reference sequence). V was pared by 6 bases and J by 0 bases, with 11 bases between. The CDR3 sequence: CASSPGLANYGYTF. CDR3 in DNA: TGTGCCAGTAGCCCAGGGTTAGCTAACTATGGCTACACCTTC.

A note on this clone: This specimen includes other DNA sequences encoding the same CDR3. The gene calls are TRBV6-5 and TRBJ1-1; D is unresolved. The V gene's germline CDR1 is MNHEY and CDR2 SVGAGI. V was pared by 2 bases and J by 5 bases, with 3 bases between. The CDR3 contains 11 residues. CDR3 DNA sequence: TGTGCCAGCAGTTACGGTACTGAAGCTTTCTTT. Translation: CASSYGTEAFF.

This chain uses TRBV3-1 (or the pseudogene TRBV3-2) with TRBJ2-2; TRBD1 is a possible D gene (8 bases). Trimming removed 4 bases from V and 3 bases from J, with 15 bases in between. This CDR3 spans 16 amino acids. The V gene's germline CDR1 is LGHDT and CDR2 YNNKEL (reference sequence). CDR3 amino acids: CASSRRTGRDTGELFF. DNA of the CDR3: TGTGCCAGCAGCCGACGGACAGGGAGGGACACCGGGGAGCTGTTTTTT.

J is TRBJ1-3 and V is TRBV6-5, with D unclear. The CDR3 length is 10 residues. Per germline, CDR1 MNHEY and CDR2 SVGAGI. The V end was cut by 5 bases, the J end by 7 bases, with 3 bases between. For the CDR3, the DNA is TGTGCCAGCAGTACCAACACCATATATTTT. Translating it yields CASSTNTIYF.

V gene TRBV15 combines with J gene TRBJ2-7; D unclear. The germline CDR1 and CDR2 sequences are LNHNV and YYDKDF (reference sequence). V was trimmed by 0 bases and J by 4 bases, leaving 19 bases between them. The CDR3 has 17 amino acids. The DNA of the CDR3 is TGTGCCACCAGCAGAGATGACTCCCTCGGGTCGTGGTACGAGCAGTACTTC. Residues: CATSRDDSLGSWYEQYF.

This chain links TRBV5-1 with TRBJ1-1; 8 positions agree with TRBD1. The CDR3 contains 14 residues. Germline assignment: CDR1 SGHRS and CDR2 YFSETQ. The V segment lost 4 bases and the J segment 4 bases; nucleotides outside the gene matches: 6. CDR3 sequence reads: CASSGQGGTTEAFF. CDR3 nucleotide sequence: TGCGCCAGCAGCGGACAGGGAGGGACCACTGAAGCTTTCTTT.

CDR3 bases: TGCGCCAGCAGCTTAGACCCCTCCGGGCAGGGAGGCGCAGATACGCAGTATTTT. This encodes CASSLDPSGQGGADTQYF. The rearrangement uses TRBV5-1 and TRBJ2-3, with a weak D call TRBD2 (6 bases). CDR1 and CDR2 (germline): SGHRS, YFSETQ. V was cut by 2 bases and J by 4 bases, with 23 bases left in between. The CDR3 consists of 18 residues.

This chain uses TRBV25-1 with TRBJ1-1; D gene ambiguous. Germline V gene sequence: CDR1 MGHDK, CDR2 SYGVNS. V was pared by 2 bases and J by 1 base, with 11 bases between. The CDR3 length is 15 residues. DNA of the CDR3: TGTGCCAGCAGTGAACCCGCCCAAGGGAACACTGAAGCTTTCTTT. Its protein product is CASSEPAQGNTEAFF.

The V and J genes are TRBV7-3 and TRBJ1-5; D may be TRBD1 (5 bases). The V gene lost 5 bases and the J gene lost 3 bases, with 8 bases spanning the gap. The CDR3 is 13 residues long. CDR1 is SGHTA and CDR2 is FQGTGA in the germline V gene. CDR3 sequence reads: CASSQGHNQPQHF. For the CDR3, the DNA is TGTGCCAGCAGCCAGGGCCACAATCAGCCCCAGCATTTT.

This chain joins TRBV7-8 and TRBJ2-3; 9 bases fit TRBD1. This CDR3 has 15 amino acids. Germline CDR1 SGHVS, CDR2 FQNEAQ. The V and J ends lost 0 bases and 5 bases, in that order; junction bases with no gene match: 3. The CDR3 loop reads CASSLAGQGVDTQYF. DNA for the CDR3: TGTGCCAGCAGCTTAGCGGGACAGGGCGTAGATACGCAGTATTTT.

CDR3 bases: TGTGCCAGCAGCCCCTATCGCGGCGCAGATACGCAGTATTTT. Protein: CASSPYRGADTQYF. The chain combines TRBV11-3 with TRBJ2-3; D call uncertain. CDR1 and CDR2 from the germline V gene are SGHNT and YENEEA. V lost 5 bases and J 4 bases, leaving 13 bases between the germline ends. This CDR3 has 14 amino acids.

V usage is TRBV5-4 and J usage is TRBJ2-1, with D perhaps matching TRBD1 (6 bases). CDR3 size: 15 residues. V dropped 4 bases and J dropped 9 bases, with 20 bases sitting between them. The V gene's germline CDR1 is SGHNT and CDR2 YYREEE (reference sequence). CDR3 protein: CASSPRGTSRTEQFF. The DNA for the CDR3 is TGTGCCAGCAGCCCTAGGGGGACCAGTCGGACTGAGCAGTTCTTC.

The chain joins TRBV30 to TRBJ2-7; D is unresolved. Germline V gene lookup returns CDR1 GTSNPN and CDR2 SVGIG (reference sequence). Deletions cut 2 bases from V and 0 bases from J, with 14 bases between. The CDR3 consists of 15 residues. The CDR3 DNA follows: TGTGCCTGGAGTCCCCCGACAACAAGCTCCTACGAGCAGTACTTC. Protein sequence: CAWSPPTTSSYEQYF.

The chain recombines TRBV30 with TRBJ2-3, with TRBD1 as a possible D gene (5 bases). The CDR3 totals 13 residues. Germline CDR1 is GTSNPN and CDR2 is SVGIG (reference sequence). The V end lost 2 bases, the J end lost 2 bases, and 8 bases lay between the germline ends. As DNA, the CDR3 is TGTGCCTGGAGTACAGGCAACACAGATACGCAGTATTTT. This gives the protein CAWSTGNTDTQYF.

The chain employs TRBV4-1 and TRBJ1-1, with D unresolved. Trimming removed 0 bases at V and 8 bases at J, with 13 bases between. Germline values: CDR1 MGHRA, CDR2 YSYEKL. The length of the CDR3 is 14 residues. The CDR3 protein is CASSQEFGGREAFF. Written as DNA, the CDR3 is TGCGCCAGCAGCCAAGAATTCGGCGGGCGGGAAGCTTTCTTT.